These T cell receptor beta chains were read from a single sample in a study of spatial heterogeneity in lung cancer. TCRdb used MiXCR to reprocess the 5' RACE reads, holding one entry per CDR3 protein. The sample carries several thousand distinct CDR3 sequences, around 4% recorded once. The material was lung tumor tissue, obtained at surgery. These receptors came from a female donor with early-stage non-small cell lung cancer. Each CDR3 is given with its conserved first and last residue. D genes are given only for firm matches. Part of the rows lack a size; the others show once, few, many or a class for expanded clones.

d_call j_call v_call cdr3_length clone_size cdr3_aa cdr3_nt
NA TRBJ1-2 TRBV19 12 NA CASSIAGYGYTF TGTGCCAGTAGTATTGCGGGTTATGGCTACACCTTC
NA TRBJ1-2 TRBV12-3/TRBV12-4 12 medium-sized CAVRALNYGYTF TGTGCTGTCCGGGCCCTCAACTATGGCTACACCTTC
NA TRBJ2-6 TRBV5-1 14 many CASSENAGANVLTF TGCGCCAGTTCCGAAAACGCTGGGGCCAACGTCCTGACTTTC
TRBD1 TRBJ1-1 TRBV18 14 many CASSPGQLNTEAFF TGTGCCAGCTCACCGGGACAGTTGAACACTGAAGCTTTCTTT
NA TRBJ1-2 TRBV7-8 15 medium-sized CASSLAQVADYGYTF TGTGCCAGCAGCTTAGCCCAGGTGGCGGACTATGGCTACACCTTC
TRBD2 TRBJ2-1 TRBV18 16 medium-sized CASSDASGAVDNEQFF TGTGCCAGCTCAGATGCTAGCGGGGCTGTCGACAATGAGCAGTTCTTC
TRBD2 TRBJ2-1 TRBV6-5 15 many CASSYSSGSGNEQFF TGTGCCAGCAGTTACTCAAGCGGGAGTGGGAATGAGCAGTTCTTC
NA TRBJ2-7 TRBV7-9 15 NA CASSFPGGEVYEQYF TGTGCCAGCAGCTTTCCTGGGGGAGAGGTCTACGAGCAGTACTTC
NA TRBJ1-5 TRBV6-6 12 medium-sized CASTLNGQPQHF TGTGCCAGCACCCTAAATGGGCAGCCCCAGCATTTT
NA TRBJ2-5 TRBV10-3 15 medium-sized CAISEGGTLQETQYF TGTGCCATCAGTGAAGGGGGGACACTCCAAGAGACCCAGTACTTC
NA TRBJ1-1 TRBV29-1 11 many CSVEDAQLAFF TGCAGCGTTGAAGATGCGCAATTGGCTTTCTTT
NA TRBJ1-4 TRBV4-1 11 many CASSQYSRVFF TGCGCCAGCAGCCAATACAGCCGGGTGTTTTTT
NA TRBJ1-2 TRBV9 15 medium-sized CASSQHDRDLYGYTF TGTGCCAGCAGCCAGCATGACCGGGACCTCTATGGCTACACCTTC
NA TRBJ2-3 TRBV6-2/TRBV6-3 11 medium-sized CASSSVDTQYF TGTGCCAGCAGTTCCGTGGATACGCAGTATTTT
NA TRBJ2-7 TRBV20-1 12 medium-sized CSAAARAYEQYF TGCAGTGCTGCGGCGCGAGCCTACGAGCAGTACTTC
NA TRBJ1-5 TRBV20-1 15 many CSAPGPGRDNQPQHF TGCAGTGCTCCGGGCCCGGGGAGGGACAATCAGCCCCAGCATTTT
NA TRBJ1-1 TRBV20-1 14 many CSARDRGANTEAFF TGCAGTGCTAGAGATAGAGGGGCCAACACTGAAGCTTTCTTT